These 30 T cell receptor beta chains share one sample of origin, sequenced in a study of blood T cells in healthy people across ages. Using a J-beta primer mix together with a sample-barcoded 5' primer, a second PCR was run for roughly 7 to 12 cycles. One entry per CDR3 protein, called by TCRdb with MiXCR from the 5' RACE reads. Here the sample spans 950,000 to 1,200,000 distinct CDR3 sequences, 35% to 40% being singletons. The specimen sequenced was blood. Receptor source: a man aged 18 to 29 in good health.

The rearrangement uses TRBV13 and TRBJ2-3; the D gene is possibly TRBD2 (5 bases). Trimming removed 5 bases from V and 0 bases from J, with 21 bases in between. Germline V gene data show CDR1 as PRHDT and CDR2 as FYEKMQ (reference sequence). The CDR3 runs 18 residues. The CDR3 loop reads CASSPVGEAAESTDTQYF. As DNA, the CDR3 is TGTGCCAGCAGCCCGGTAGGTGAAGCGGCGGAGAGCACAGATACGCAGTATTTT.

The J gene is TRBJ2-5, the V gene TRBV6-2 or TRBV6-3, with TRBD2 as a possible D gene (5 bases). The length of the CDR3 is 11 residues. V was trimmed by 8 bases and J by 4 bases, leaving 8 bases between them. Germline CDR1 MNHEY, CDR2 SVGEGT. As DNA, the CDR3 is TGTGCCAGCGTCGGGGTAGAGACCCAGTACTTC. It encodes CASVGVETQYF.

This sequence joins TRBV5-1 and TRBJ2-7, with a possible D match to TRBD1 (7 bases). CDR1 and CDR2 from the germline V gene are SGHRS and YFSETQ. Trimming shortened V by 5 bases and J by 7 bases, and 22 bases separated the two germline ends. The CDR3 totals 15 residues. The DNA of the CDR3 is TGCGCCAGCAGTTTTACAGGGGACTCCTACAATGAGCAGTACTTC. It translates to CASSFTGDSYNEQYF.

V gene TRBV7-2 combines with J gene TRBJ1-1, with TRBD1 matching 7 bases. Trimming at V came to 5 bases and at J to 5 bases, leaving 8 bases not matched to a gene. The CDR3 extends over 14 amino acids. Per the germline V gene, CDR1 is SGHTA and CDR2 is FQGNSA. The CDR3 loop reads CASSRHRGETEAFF. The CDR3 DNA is TGTGCCAGCAGCCGTCACAGGGGCGAGACTGAAGCTTTCTTT.

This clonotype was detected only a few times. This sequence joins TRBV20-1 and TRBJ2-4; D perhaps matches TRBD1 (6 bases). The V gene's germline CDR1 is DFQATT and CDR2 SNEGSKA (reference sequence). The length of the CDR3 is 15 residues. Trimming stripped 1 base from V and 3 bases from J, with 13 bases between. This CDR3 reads CSARGRTVDKNIQYF. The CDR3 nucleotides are TGCAGTGCTAGAGGGCGGACAGTGGACAAAAACATTCAGTACTTC.

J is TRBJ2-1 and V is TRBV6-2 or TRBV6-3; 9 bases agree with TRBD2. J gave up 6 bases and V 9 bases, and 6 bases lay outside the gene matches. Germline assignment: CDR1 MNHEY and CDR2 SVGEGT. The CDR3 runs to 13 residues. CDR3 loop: CASAGGPVNEQFF. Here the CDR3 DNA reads TGTGCCAGTGCGGGGGGGCCCGTCAATGAGCAGTTCTTC.

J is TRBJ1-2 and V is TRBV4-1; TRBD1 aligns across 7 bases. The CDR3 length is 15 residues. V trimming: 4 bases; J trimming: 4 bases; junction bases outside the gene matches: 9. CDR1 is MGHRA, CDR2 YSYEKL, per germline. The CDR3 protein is CASSLPGQKLYGYTF. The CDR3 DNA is TGCGCCAGCAGCCTTCCGGGACAGAAGCTCTATGGCTACACCTTC.

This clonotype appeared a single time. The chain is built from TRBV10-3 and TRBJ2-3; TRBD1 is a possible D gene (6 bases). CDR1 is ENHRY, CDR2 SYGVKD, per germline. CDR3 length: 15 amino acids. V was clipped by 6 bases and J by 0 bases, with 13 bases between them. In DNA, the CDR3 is TGTGCCATCAGACCCGGACAGTCTAGCACAGATACGCAGTATTTT. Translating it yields CAIRPGQSSTDTQYF.

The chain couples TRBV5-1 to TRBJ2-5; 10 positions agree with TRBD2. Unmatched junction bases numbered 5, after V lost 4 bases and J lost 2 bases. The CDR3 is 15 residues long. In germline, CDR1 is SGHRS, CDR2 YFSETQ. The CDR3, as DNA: TGCGCCAGCAGCGCCCTAGCGGGGGAGCAAGAGACCCAGTACTTC. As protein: CASSALAGEQETQYF.

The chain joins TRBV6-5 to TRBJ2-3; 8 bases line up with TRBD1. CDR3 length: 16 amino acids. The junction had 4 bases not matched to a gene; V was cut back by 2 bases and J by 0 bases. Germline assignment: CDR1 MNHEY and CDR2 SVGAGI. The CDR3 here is CASSYNQGASTDTQYF. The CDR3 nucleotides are TGTGCCAGCAGTTACAATCAGGGGGCAAGCACAGATACGCAGTATTTT.

The CDR3 nucleotides read TGTGCCAGCAGTTTGTCGCGGACCTCGGAGACCCAGTACTTC. Encoded protein: CASSLSRTSETQYF. The V gene is TRBV27, the J gene TRBJ2-5; D gene uncertain. The V gene lost 3 bases and the J gene lost 5 bases, with 13 bases spanning the gap. CDR1 and CDR2 (germline): MNHEY, SMNVEV (reference sequence). The CDR3 runs to 14 residues.

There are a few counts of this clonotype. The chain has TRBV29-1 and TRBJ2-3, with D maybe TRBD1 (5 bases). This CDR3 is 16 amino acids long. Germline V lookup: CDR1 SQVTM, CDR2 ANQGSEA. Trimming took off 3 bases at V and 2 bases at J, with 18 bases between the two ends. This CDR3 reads CSVDRPASGSTDTQYF. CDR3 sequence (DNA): TGCAGCGTTGATAGGCCAGCCTCAGGGTCCACAGATACGCAGTATTTT.

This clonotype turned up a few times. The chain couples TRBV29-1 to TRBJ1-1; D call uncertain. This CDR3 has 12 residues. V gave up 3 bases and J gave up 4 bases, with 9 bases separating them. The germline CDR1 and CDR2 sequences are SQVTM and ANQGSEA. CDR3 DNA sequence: TGCAGCGTTGAGGGAGTTTCCACTGAAGCTTTCTTT. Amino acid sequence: CSVEGVSTEAFF.

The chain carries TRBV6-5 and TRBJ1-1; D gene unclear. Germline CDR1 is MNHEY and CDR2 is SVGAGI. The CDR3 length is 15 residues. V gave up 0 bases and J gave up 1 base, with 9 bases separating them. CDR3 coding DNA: TGTGCCAGCAGTTACTCTCGGCGGAGGAACACTGAAGCTTTCTTT. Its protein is CASSYSRRRNTEAFF.

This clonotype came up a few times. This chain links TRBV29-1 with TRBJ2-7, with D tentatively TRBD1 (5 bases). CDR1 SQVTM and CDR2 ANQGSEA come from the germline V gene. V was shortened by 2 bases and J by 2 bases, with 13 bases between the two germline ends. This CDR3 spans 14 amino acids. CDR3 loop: CSVEIPGSAYEQYF. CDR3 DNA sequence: TGCAGCGTTGAAATCCCAGGGTCAGCCTACGAGCAGTACTTC.

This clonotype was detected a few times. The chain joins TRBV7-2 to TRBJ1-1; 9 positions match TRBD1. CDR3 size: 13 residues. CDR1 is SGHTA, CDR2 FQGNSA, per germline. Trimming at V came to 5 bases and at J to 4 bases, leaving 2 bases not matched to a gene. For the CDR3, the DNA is TGTGCCAGCAGCACACAGGGGGCCACTGAAGCTTTCTTT. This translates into CASSTQGATEAFF.

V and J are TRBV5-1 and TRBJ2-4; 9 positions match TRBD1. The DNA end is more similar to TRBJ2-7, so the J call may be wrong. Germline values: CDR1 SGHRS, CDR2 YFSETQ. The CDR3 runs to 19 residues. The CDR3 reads CASSRFLEGRGTGTHEQYF. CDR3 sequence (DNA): TGCGCCAGCAGCCGGTTTCTGGAAGGACGCGGGACAGGGACCCACGAGCAGTACTTC.

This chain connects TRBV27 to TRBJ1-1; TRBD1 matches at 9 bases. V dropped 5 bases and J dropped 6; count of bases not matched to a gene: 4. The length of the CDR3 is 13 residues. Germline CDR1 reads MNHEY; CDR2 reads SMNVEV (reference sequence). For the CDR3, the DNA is TGTGCCAGCAGTACCCGACAGGGGGCTGAAGCTTTCTTT. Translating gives CASSTRQGAEAFF.

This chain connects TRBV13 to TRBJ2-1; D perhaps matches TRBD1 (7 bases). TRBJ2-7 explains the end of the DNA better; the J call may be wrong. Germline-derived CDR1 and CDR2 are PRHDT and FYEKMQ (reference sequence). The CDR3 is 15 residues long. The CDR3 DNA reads TGTGCCAGCAGCCCCGCGGGACAGATGTACAATGAGCAGTACTTC. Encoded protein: CASSPAGQMYNEQYF.

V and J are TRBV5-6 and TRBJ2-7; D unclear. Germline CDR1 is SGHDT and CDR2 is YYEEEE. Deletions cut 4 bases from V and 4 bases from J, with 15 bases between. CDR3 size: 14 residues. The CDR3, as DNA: TGTGCCAGCAGCCCGAATGTCGACGGATACGAGCAGTACTTC. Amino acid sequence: CASSPNVDGYEQYF.

The CDR3 loop is CASSSWTGDFYNSPLHF. As DNA, the CDR3 is TGCGCCAGCAGCTCGTGGACAGGGGACTTCTATAATTCACCCCTCCACTTT. The V gene is TRBV5-1, the J gene TRBJ1-6; TRBD1 aligns across 9 bases. The CDR3 consists of 17 residues. Germline V gives CDR1 SGHRS, CDR2 YFSETQ. Trimming removed 3 bases from V and 3 bases from J; junction bases left unmatched: 7. The complete variable domain, with remaining parts taken from reference TRBV5-1 and TRBJ1-6, reads KAGVTQTPRYLIKTRGQQVTLSCSPISGHRSVSWYQQTPGQGLQFLFEYFSETQRNKGNFPGRFSGRQFSNSRSEMNVSTLELGDSALYLCASSSWTGDFYNSPLHFGNGTRLTVT.

CDR3 loop: CASSLEGPRTEAFF. The CDR3 DNA is TGCGCCAGCAGCTTGGAAGGTCCCCGGACTGAAGCTTTCTTT. The chain is built from TRBV5-1 and TRBJ1-1; no reliable D call. This CDR3 is built from 14 residues. Germline V gene data show CDR1 as SGHRS and CDR2 as YFSETQ. Trimming took off 0 bases at V and 5 bases at J, with 11 bases between the two ends. The whole variable domain, filled in from reference TRBV5-1 and TRBJ1-1, reads KAGVTQTPRYLIKTRGQQVTLSCSPISGHRSVSWYQQTPGQGLQFLFEYFSETQRNKGNFPGRFSGRQFSNSRSEMNVSTLELGDSALYLCASSLEGPRTEAFFGQGTRLTVV.

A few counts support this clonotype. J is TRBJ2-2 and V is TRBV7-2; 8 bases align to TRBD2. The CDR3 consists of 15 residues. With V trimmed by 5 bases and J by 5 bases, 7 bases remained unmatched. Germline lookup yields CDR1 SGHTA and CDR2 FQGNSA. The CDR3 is CASSVGLVGTGELFF. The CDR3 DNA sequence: TGTGCCAGCAGCGTGGGACTAGTTGGAACCGGGGAGCTGTTTTTT.

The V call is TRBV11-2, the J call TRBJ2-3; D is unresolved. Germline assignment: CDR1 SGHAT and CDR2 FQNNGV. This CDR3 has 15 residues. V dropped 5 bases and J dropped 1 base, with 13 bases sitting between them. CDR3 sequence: CASSPLPSGTDTQYF. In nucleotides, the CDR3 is TGTGCCAGCAGCCCTCTGCCTTCGGGCACAGATACGCAGTATTTT.

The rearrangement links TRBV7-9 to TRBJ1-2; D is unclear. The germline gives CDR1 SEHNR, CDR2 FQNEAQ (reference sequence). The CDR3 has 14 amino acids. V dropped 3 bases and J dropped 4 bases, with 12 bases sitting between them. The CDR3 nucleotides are TGTGCCAGCAGCTTCAAAGGAGGACCCTATGGCTACACCTTC. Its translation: CASSFKGGPYGYTF.

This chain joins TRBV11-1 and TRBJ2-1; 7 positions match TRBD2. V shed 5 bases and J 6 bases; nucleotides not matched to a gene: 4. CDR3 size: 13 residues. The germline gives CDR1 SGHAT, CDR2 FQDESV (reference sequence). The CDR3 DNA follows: TGTGCCAGCAGCACCTGGGGGGGCAATGAGCAGTTCTTC. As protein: CASSTWGGNEQFF.

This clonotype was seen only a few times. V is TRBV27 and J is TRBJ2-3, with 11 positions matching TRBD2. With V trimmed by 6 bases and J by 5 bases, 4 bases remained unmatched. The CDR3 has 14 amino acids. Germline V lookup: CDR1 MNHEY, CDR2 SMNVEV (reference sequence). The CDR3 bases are TGTGCCAGCAGGGGCCTAGCGGGGGGAGATACGCAGTATTTT. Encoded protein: CASRGLAGGDTQYF.

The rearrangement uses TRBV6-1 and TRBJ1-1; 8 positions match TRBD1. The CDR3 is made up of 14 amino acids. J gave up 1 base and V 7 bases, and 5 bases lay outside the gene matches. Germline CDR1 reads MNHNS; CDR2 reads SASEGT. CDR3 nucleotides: TGTGCCAGCATAGAGGGGACAGGGAACACTGAAGCTTTCTTT. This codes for CASIEGTGNTEAFF.

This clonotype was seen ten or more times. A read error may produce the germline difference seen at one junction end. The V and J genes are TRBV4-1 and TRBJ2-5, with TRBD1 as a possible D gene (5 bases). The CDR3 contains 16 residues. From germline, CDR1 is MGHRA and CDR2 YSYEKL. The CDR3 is CASSQDDQQEQGTQYF. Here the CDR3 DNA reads TGCGCCAGCAGCCAAGATGACCAACAGGAGCAAGGGACCCAGTACTTC.

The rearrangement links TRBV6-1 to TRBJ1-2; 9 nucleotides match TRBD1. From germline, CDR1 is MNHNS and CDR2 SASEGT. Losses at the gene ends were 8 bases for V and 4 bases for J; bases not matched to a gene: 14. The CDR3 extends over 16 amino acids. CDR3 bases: TGTGCCAGCGGCAAATCGAACAGGGGGCACGTCTATGGCTACACCTTC. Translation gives CASGKSNRGHVYGYTF.